This T cell receptor beta chain originates from a study of shared clonotypes between healthy human individuals. Across the study: Three CD4 naive, three CD4 memory, two CD8 naive and one CD8 memory plate were used per donor. Findings and caveats of the study: Represented diversity (both genetic and exposure-history) was limited by the small number of donors. Collection of samples was limited to blood; tissue repertoires likely differ.

The study ran the assay at deep level. This table comes from immunoSEQ multiplex PCR, and its TCRdb copy is limited to in-frame clones, with some not included. The table includes about 2.4 million clones, approximately 93% detected once. The V gene lost 2 bases and the J gene lost 0 bases, with 10 bases spanning the gap. This CDR3 is built from 15 residues. CDR1 MNHEY and CDR2 SVGAGI come from the germline V gene. Concerning this clone itself: What it binds is unknown.

What was sequenced was naive CD4+ T cells from PBMCs. Stated subset: CD45RA+ positively selected. The chain recombines TRBV6-5 with TRBJ1-1, with D possibly TRBD1 on 5 matching bases. The origin of this receptor is a young man in good health. Some clones in this sample may be carry-over from other donors' samples. This chain's CDR3 is CASSYGPGLNTEAFF. DNA of the CDR3: TGTGCCAGCAGTTACGGTCCAGGGTTGAACACTGAAGCTTTCTTT.